Listed below are T cell receptor beta chains from one sample, sequenced in a study of blood T cells in healthy people across ages. MiXCR was run by TCRdb on the 5' RACE reads, yielding one entry per CDR3 protein. Here the sample spans hundreds of thousands of distinct CDR3 sequences, approximately 60% being singletons. Sequencing used blood. The receptors come from a man aged 35-49 years in good health. The CDR3 runs from the conserved cysteine through the conserved F or W. The D gene is left open where the match is weak. Some rows mark clone size as missing; the rest say once, few, many or name a class of expanded clone.

-,TRBD1,TRBJ1-2,TRBV25-1,CATHQTGTFRGYTF,TGTGCCACCCACCAGACAGGGACATTCCGTGGCTACACCTTC
-,TRBD1,TRBJ2-2,TRBV25-1,CASGPGQAYTGELFF,TGTGCCAGCGGCCCGGGACAGGCTTACACCGGGGAGCTGTTTTTT
-,-,TRBJ2-1,TRBV7-2,CASSTRSSYNEQFF,TGTGCCAGCAGCACCAGAAGCTCCTACAATGAGCAGTTCTTC
few,-,TRBJ2-7,TRBV6-5,CASSPRRRQTYEQYF,TGTGCCAGCAGCCCCAGGAGGCGGCAGACCTACGAGCAGTACTTC
-,TRBD1,TRBJ1-1,TRBV9,CASSGPGTGNTEAFF,TGTGCCAGCAGCGGCCCCGGGACAGGGAACACTGAAGCTTTCTTT
-,TRBD1,TRBJ1-4,TRBV12-3/TRBV12-4,CASSSTPGQGANEKLFF,TGTGCCAGCAGTTCCACACCAGGACAGGGTGCTAATGAAAAACTGTTTTTT
few,-,TRBJ2-7,TRBV28,CASSFRDNLMTAYEQYF,TGTGCCAGCAGTTTTCGGGACAACTTAATGACAGCCTACGAGCAGTACTTC
few,TRBD1,TRBJ1-2,TRBV6-5,CASSYSGQGAVGYTF,TGTGCCAGCAGTTACTCGGGACAGGGGGCGGTTGGCTACACCTTC
-,-,TRBJ1-6,TRBV7-9,CASSSPRGRESYNSPLHF,TGTGCCAGCAGCTCTCCTCGAGGGAGGGAGTCCTATAATTCACCCCTCCACTTT
-,-,TRBJ2-3,TRBV24-1,CATSGSTTTDTQYF,TGTGCCACCAGTGGGTCCACCACCACAGATACGCAGTATTTT
-,-,TRBJ2-7,TRBV12-2,CASRLACRGTEGGRAYEQYF,TGTGCAAGTCGCTTAGCGTGTAGAGGTACTGAGGGAGGGCGAGCCTACGAGCAGTACTTC
few,-,TRBJ2-5,TRBV4-3,CASSQARGSWETQYF,TGCGCCAGCAGCCAGGCCCGGGGTTCGTGGGAGACCCAGTACTTC
few,TRBD2,TRBJ2-1,TRBV9,CASSEVGRNEQFF,TGTGCCAGCAGCGAGGTCGGGAGGAATGAGCAGTTCTTC
once,-,TRBJ2-5,TRBV20-1,CSARDVGWQETQYF,TGCAGTGCTAGAGATGTGGGGTGGCAAGAGACCCAGTACTTC
once,-,TRBJ1-1,TRBV16,CASSQPPEAFF,TGTGCCAGCAGCCAACCACCGGAAGCTTTCTTT
few,TRBD2,TRBJ2-1,TRBV7-2,CASSTRTSSVHNEQFF,TGTGCCAGCAGCACCCGGACTAGCTCTGTCCACAATGAGCAGTTCTTC
few,-,TRBJ2-1,TRBV12-3/TRBV12-4,CASSPDRYNEQFF,TGTGCCAGCAGTCCTGACAGGTACAATGAGCAGTTCTTC
-,TRBD2,TRBJ2-1,TRBV5-1,CASSSTSGSPSEQFF,TGCGCCAGCAGCTCCACTAGCGGGAGCCCAAGTGAGCAGTTCTTC
few,-,TRBJ2-1,TRBV3-1,CASSQVLNEQFF,TGTGCCAGCAGCCAAGTTCTCAATGAGCAGTTCTTC
-,TRBD2,TRBJ2-7,TRBV28,CASYAAGSPYEQYF,TGTGCCAGCTACGCAGCGGGATCTCCCTACGAGCAGTACTTC
-,TRBD1,TRBJ1-1,TRBV18,CASSPGTGIAEAFF,TGTGCCAGCTCCCCCGGGACAGGGATCGCTGAAGCTTTCTTT
-,-,TRBJ1-1,TRBV7-2,CASSLLRQGSTEAFF,TGTGCCAGCAGCCTCCTCAGGCAGGGTAGCACTGAAGCTTTCTTT
-,TRBD2,TRBJ2-5,TRBV29-1,CSALSGSIEQYF,TGCAGCGCTCTAAGCGGGAGTATTGAGCAGTACTTC
-,-,TRBJ2-3,TRBV29-1,CSTGELSSTDTQYF,TGCAGCACTGGGGAGCTGTCTAGCACAGATACGCAGTATTTT
-,TRBD1,TRBJ2-1,TRBV12-3/TRBV12-4,CASSGTGTADNEQFF,TGTGCCAGCAGCGGAACCGGGACAGCCGACAATGAGCAGTTCTTC
few,-,TRBJ1-2,TRBV7-9,CASSPSRGGYTF,TGTGCCAGCAGCCCGAGTAGGGGTGGCTACACCTTC
-,-,TRBJ1-2,TRBV6-6,CASSLGAWMDGYTF,TGTGCCAGCAGTTTGGGGGCGTGGATGGATGGCTACACCTTC
-,-,TRBJ2-3,TRBV21-1,CASSGTSEPQRTDTQYF,TGTGCCAGCAGCGGGACGTCAGAGCCTCAGCGCACAGATACGCAGTATTTT
few,-,TRBJ2-7,TRBV10-3,CAISDQQGFSYEQYF,TGTGCCATCAGTGACCAACAGGGATTTTCCTACGAGCAGTACTTC
-,-,TRBJ1-2,TRBV2,CASIWTEEFYGYTF,TGTGCCAGCATTTGGACAGAGGAATTTTATGGCTACACCTTC
-,-,TRBJ2-4,TRBV6-2/TRBV6-3,CASSPTSPGRRGGIQYF,TGTGCCAGCAGTCCCACGTCTCCTGGGCGGAGGGGGGGCATTCAGTACTTC
-,-,TRBJ2-5,TRBV5-1,CASSPGTRQGVTQYF,TGCGCCAGCAGCCCAGGGACACGGCAGGGAGTGACCCAGTACTTC
-,-,TRBJ2-5,TRBV27,CASSLSTGQETQYF,TGTGCCAGCAGTTTATCCACAGGGCAAGAGACCCAGTACTTC
once,-,TRBJ1-2,TRBV4-3,CASSRRMTANYGYTF,TGCGCCAGCAGCCGAAGGATGACAGCTAACTATGGCTACACCTTC
-,-,TRBJ2-7,TRBV12-3/TRBV12-4,CASSVGQTAYEQYF,TGTGCCAGCAGTGTTGGCCAGACAGCCTACGAGCAGTACTTC
-,-,TRBJ2-1,TRBV20-1,CSAREWGTFSYNEQFF,TGCAGTGCTAGAGAGTGGGGGACCTTCTCCTACAATGAGCAGTTCTTC
once,-,TRBJ2-5,TRBV4-1,CASSFRGGPFETQYF,TGCGCCAGCAGCTTCCGCGGGGGCCCCTTCGAGACCCAGTACTTC
few,-,TRBJ1-2,TRBV6-5,CASSYEGSYGYTF,TGTGCCAGCAGTTACGAGGGCAGCTATGGCTACACCTTC
-,TRBD1,TRBJ2-5,TRBV10-3,CAISADRGGRGTQYF,TGTGCCATCAGCGCCGACAGGGGTGGCCGGGGGACCCAGTACTTC
-,-,TRBJ1-6,TRBV4-3,CASSQQGIMSPLHF,TGCGCCAGCAGCCAACAGGGGATAATGTCACCCCTCCACTTT
-,-,TRBJ2-7,TRBV5-6,CASSLGSRPYEQYF,TGTGCCAGCAGCTTGGGTAGCAGACCCTACGAGCAGTACTTC
once,TRBD2,TRBJ2-3,TRBV7-9,CASSSRGSGSMTDTQYF,TGTGCCAGCAGCTCCCGCGGGAGCGGGAGTATGACAGATACGCAGTATTTT
-,-,TRBJ2-5,TRBV15,CATSSRSMKETQYF,TGTGCCACCAGCAGTCGGAGTATGAAAGAGACCCAGTACTTC
-,-,TRBJ2-7,TRBV9,CASSPQSQGILNNEQYF,TGTGCCAGCAGCCCACAATCCCAGGGTATCTTGAATAACGAGCAGTACTTC
-,-,TRBJ2-5,TRBV10-3,CASTTGAKETQYF,TGTGCCAGTACCACGGGGGCTAAAGAGACCCAGTACTTC
-,TRBD2,TRBJ2-1,TRBV5-1,CASSLDGRAPDEQFF,TGCGCCAGCAGCTTGGACGGGAGGGCCCCCGATGAGCAGTTCTTC
-,-,TRBJ1-4,TRBV19,CASKEGYEKLFF,TGTGCCAGCAAGGAGGGGTATGAAAAACTGTTTTTT
-,-,TRBJ2-1,TRBV5-1,CASSLAPARVGTVNEQFF,TGCGCCAGCAGCTTGGCGCCTGCCAGGGTGGGTACGGTGAATGAGCAGTTCTTC